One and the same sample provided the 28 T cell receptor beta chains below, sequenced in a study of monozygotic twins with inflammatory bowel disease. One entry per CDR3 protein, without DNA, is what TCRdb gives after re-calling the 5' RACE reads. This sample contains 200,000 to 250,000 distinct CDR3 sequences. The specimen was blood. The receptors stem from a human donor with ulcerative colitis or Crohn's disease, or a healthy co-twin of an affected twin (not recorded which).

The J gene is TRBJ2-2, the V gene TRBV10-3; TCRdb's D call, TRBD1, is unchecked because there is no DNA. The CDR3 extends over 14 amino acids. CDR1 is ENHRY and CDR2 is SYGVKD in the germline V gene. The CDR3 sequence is CAISGGQVAGELFF.

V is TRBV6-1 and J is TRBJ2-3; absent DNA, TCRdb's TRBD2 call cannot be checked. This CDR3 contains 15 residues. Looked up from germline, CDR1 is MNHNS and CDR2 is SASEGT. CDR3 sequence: CASNSRGVVADTQYF.

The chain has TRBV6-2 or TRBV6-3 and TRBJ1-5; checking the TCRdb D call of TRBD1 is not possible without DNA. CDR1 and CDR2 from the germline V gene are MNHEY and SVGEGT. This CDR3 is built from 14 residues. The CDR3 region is CASSSPGTGQPQHF.

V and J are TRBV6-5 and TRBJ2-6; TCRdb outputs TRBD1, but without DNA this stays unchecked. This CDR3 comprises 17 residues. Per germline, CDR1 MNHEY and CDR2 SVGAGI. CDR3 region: CASSSPLGVGGANVLTF.

The CDR3 reads CASSFPNNEQFF. This sequence joins TRBV12-3 or TRBV12-4 and TRBJ2-1. This CDR3 is 12 amino acids long.

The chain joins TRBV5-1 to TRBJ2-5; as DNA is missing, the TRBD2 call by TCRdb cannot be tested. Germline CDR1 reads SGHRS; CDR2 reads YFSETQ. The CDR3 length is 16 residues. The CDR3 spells CASSLVRGASQETQYF.

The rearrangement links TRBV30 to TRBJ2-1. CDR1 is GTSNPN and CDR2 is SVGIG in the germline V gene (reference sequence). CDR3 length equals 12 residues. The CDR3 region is CAWSPRLNVQFF.

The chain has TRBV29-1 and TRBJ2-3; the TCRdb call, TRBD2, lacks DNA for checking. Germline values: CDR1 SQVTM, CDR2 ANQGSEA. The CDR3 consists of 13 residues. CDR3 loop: CSVMGQPTDTQYF.

CDR3 region: CSARERSFTGELFF. The genes are TRBV20-1 and TRBJ2-2. This CDR3 contains 14 residues. Germline CDR1 DFQATT, CDR2 SNEGSKA (reference sequence).

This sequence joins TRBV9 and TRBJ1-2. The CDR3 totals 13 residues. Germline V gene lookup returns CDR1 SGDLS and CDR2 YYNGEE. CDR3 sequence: CASSVEDGYGYTF.

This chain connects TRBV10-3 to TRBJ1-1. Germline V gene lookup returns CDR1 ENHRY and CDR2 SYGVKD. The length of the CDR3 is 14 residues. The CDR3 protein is CAISESNMGTEAFF.

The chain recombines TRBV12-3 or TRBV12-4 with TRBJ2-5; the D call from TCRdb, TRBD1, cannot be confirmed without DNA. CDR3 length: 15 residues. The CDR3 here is CASSFRIGGQETQYF.

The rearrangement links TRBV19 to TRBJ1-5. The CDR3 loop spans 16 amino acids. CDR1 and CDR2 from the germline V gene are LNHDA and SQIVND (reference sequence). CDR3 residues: CASSARRIQPNQPQHF.

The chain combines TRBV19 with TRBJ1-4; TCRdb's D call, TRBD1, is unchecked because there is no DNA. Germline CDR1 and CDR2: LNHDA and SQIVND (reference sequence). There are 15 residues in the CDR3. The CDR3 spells CASSNTGGSWEKLFF. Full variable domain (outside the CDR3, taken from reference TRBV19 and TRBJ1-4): DGGITQSPKYLFRKEGQNVTLSCEQNLNHDAMYWYRQDPGQGLRLIYYSQIVNDFQKGDIAEGYSVSREKKESFPLTVTSAQKNPTAFYLCASSNTGGSWEKLFFGSGTQLSVL.

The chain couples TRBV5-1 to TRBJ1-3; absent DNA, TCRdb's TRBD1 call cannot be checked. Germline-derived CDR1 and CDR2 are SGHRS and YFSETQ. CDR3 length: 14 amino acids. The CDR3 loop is CASRFRDFENTIYF.

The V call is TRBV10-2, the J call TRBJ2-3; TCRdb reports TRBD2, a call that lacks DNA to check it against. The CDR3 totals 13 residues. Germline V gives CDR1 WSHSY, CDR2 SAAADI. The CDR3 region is CASFSGPTDTQYF.

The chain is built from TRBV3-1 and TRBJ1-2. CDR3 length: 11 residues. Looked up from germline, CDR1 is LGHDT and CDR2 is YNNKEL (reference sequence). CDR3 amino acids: CASSQGSGYTF.

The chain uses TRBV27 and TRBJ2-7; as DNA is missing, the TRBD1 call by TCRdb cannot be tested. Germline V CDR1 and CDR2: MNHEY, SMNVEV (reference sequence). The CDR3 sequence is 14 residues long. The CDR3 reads CASSTRGGAYEQYF.

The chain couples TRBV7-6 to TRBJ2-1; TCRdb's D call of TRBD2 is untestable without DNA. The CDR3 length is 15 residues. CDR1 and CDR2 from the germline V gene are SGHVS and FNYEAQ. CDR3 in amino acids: CASNLLAGGNNEQFF.

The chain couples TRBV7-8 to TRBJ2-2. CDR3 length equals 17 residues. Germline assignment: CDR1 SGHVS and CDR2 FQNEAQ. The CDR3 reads CASSLSRIVSDTGELFF.

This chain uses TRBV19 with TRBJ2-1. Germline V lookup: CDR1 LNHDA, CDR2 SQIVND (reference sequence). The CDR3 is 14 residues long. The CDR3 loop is CASKVVSSYNEQFF.

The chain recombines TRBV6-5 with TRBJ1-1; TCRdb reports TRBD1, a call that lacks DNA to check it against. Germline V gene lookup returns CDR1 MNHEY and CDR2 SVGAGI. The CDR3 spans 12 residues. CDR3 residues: CASSYGGSEAFF.

The CDR3 sequence: CSARDRGRSNEQYF. This chain connects TRBV20-1 to TRBJ2-7; no DNA is available, so the TRBD1 call from TCRdb remains unchecked. CDR1 DFQATT and CDR2 SNEGSKA come from the germline V gene (reference sequence). The CDR3 has 14 amino acids.

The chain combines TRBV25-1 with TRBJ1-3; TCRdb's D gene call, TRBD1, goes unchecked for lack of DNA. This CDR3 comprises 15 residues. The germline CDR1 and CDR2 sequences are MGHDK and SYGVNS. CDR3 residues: CASSESGAAGNTIYF. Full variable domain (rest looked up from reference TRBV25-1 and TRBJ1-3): EADIYQTPRYLVIGTGKKITLECSQTMGHDKMYWYQQDPGMELHLIHYSYGVNSTEKGDLSSESTVSRIRTEHFPLTLESARPSHTSQYLCASSESGAAGNTIYFGEGSWLTVV.

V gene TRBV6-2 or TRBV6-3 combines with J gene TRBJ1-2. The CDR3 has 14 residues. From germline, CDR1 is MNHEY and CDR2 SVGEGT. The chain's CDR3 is CASSNRAWSYGYTF.

CDR3 loop: CSVAGGAGTDTQYF. The rearrangement uses TRBV29-1 and TRBJ2-3; TCRdb returns TRBD1, unconfirmable since there is no DNA. CDR1 is SQVTM, CDR2 ANQGSEA, per germline. The CDR3 totals 14 residues.

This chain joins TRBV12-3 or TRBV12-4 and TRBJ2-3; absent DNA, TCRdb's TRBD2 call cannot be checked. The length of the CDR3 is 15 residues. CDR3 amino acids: CATGGLAGGADTQYF.

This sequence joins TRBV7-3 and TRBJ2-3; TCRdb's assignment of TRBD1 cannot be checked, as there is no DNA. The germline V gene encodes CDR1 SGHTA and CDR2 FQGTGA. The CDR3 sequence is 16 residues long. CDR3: CASSPTGAGDTDTQYF.